This T cell receptor beta chain is from a study of a mutant IDH1 vaccine in newly diagnosed glioma. As for this clone: Its antigen is unknown.

Only in-frame clones appear in the TCRdb table, and some are missing; sequencing was by immunoSEQ multiplex PCR. In the table there are about 53,000 clones, roughly 77% of which are singletons. The CDR3 sequence is 14 residues long. Germline loops: CDR1 SNHLY, CDR2 FYNNEI. Trimming shortened V by 1 base and J by 6 bases, and 12 bases separated the two germline ends. Time point of the sample: week 23, last vaccination. Vaccination comprised doses that each held 300 ug of mutant IDH1 20-mer peptide, plus topical imiquimod. Sequencing used PBMCs, obtained from a glioma patient whose treatment included an IDH1 peptide vaccine. The V gene is TRBV2, the J gene TRBJ1-2; D is possibly TRBD1 (5 bases). This sequence originates from a woman in her thirties or forties with glioma. Some clones in this sample may be carry-over from other donors' samples. The CDR3 bases are TGTGCCAGCAGTGAAGACAGGATAAAAGATGGCTACACCTTC. Translated: CASSEDRIKDGYTF.